The rows below give T cell receptor beta chains drawn from one sample of a study of beta chain features in type 1 diabetes. Measured with immunoSEQ multiplex PCR; TCRdb has only the in-frame clones, and not every one. The sample has over 20,000 clones; approximately 53% are singletons. What was sequenced was stem cell memory CD4+ T cells from blood. These receptors were collected from a man aged 30 to 39 with type 1 diabetes. The CDR3 runs from the conserved cysteine through the conserved F or W. D genes are given only for firm matches. Rows give clone size only sometimes, using once, few, many, or a class for an expanded clone.

J,size,D,V,CDR3,DNA
TRBJ2-3,NA,NA,TRBV5-4,CASSAPLGLAGDTQYF,TGTGCCAGCAGCGCCCCCCTCGGGCTAGCAGGTGATACGCAGTATTTT
TRBJ1-2,NA,TRBD1,TRBV9,CASSPGGTATKGGYTF,TGTGCCAGCAGCCCCGGAGGGACAGCAACGAAAGGGGGCTACACCTTC
TRBJ2-7,few,NA,TRBV6-1,CASSVSTGYEQYF,TGTGCCAGCAGTGTTAGTACCGGCTACGAGCAGTACTTC
TRBJ1-4,NA,NA,TRBV7-2,CASSRTANEKLFF,TGTGCCAGCAGCCGGACAGCTAATGAAAAACTGTTTTTT
TRBJ2-5,few,NA,TRBV5-1,CASSFGEGQETQYF,TGCGCCAGCAGCTTCGGAGAGGGACAAGAGACCCAGTACTTC
TRBJ1-2,NA,TRBD1,TRBV6-1,CATWTGAGINYGYTF,TGTGCCACTTGGACAGGGGCCGGTATTAACTATGGCTACACCTTC
TRBJ1-2,NA,TRBD1,TRBV7-9,CASSYRQGVIYGYTF,TGTGCCAGCAGCTACCGACAGGGGGTTATCTATGGCTACACCTTC
TRBJ1-5,NA,NA,TRBV5-5,CASSFRVGSNQPQHF,TGTGCCAGCAGCTTCAGGGTAGGAAGCAATCAGCCCCAGCATTTT
TRBJ2-1,NA,NA,TRBV2,CASSFGTPSYNEQFF,TGTGCCAGCAGCTTTGGGACTCCCTCCTACAATGAGCAGTTCTTC
TRBJ2-3,NA,NA,TRBV9,CASSGPDTRTDTQYF,TGTGCCAGCAGCGGACCGGACACGCGCACAGATACGCAGTATTTT
TRBJ2-1,NA,TRBD2,TRBV5-1,CASTQLAGGPGEQFF,TGCGCCAGCACCCAACTAGCGGGGGGGCCTGGTGAGCAGTTCTTC
TRBJ2-7,few,NA,TRBV11-3,CASSNRAGEQYF,TGTGCCAGCAGCAACAGGGCGGGCGAGCAGTACTTC